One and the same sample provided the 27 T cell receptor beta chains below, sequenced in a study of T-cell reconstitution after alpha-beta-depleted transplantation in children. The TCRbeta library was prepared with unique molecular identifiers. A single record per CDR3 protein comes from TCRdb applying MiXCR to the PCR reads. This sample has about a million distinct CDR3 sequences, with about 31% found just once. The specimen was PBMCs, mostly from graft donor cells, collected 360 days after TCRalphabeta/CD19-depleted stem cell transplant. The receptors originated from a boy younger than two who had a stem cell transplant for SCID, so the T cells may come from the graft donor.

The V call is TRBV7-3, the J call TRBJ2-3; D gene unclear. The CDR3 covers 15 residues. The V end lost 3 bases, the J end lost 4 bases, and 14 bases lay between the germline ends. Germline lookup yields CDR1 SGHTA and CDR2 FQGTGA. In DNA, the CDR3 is TGTGCCAGCAGCTTTAACGCCCCCATGGCAGATACGCAGTATTTT. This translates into CASSFNAPMADTQYF. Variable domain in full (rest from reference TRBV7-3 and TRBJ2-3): GAGVSQTPSNKVTEKGKYVELRCDPISGHTALYWYRQSLGQGPEFLIYFQGTGAADDSGLPNDRFFAVRPEGSVSTLKIQRTERGDSAVYLCASSFNAPMADTQYFGPGTRLTVL.

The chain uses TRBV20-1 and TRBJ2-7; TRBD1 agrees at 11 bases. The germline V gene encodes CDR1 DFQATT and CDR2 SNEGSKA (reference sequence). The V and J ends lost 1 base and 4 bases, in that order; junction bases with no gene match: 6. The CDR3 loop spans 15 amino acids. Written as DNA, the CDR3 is TGCAGTGCTAGAGGGACAGGGGGCTCGGGGTACGAGCAGTACTTC. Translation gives CSARGTGGSGYEQYF.

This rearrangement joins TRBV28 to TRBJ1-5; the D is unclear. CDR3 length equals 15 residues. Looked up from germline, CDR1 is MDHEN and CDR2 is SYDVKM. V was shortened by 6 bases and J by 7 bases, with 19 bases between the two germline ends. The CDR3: CASSFGVSVHQPQHF. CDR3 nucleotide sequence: TGTGCCAGCAGCTTCGGGGTTTCGGTCCACCAGCCCCAGCATTTT.

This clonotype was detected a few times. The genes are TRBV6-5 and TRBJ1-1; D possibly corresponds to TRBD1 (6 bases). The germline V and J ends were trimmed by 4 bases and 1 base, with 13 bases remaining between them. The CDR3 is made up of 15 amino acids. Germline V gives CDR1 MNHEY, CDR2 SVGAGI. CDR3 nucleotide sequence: TGTGCCAGCAGTTCCCGGGGGGGCCCGAACACTGAAGCTTTCTTT. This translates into CASSSRGGPNTEAFF.

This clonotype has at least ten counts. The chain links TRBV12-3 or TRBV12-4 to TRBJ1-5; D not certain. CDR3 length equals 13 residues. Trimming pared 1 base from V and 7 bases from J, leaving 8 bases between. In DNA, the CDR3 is TGTGCCAGCAGTTTAGGTTCCAGGCAGCCCCAGCATTTT. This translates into CASSLGSRQPQHF.

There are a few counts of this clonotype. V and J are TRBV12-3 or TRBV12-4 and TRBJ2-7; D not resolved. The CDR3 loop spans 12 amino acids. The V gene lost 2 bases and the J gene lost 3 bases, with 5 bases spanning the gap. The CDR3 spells CASSLNYYEQYF. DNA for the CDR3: TGTGCCAGCAGTTTAAACTACTACGAGCAGTACTTC.

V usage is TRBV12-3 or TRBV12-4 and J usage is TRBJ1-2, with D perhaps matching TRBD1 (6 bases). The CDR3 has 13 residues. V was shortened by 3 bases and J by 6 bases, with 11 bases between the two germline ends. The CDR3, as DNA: TGTGCCAGCAGTTTTAATGGGGGCAATGGCTACACCTTC. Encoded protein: CASSFNGGNGYTF.

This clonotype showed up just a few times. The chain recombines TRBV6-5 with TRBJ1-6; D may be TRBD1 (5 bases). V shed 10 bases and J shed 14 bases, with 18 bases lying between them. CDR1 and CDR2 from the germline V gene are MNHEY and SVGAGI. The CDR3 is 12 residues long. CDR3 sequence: CATGPPGLALHF. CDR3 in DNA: TGTGCCACGGGGCCCCCCGGATTAGCCCTCCACTTT.

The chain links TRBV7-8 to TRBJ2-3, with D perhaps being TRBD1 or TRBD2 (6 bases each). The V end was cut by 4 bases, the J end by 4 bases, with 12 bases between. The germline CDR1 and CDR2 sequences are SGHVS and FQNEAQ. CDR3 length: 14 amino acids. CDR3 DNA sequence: TGTGCCAGCAGCTACGGGGGCTGGGCAGATACGCAGTATTTT. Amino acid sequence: CASSYGGWADTQYF.

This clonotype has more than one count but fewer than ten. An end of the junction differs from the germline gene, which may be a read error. The chain's CDR3 is CASSLGVGRDTEAFF. DNA for the CDR3: TGTGCCAGCAGCTTAGGCGTGGGTCGGGACACTGAAGCTTTCTTT. This chain uses TRBV5-1 with TRBJ1-1; D is ambiguous. The CDR3 spans 15 residues. Germline V gene lookup returns CDR1 SGHRS and CDR2 YFSETQ.

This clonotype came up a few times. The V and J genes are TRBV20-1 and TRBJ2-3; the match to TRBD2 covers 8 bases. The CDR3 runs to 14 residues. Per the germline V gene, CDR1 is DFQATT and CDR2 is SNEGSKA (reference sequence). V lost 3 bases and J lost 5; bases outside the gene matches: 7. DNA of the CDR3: TGCAGTGCTAGGGTGGGACTAGGGAAAGATACGCAGTATTTT. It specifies CSARVGLGKDTQYF.

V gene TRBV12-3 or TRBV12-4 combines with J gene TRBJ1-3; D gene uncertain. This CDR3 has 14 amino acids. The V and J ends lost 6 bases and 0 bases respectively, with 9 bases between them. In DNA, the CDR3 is TGTGCCAGCAGCCAGCAGACCTCTGGAAACACCATATATTTT. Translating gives CASSQQTSGNTIYF.

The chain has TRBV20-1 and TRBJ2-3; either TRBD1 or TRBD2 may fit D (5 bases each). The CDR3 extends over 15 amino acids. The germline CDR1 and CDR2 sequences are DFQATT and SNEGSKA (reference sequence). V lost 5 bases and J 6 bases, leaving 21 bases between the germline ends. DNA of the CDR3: TGCAGTGCTCCCGGGGCGGACGGCACAAGGGATACGCAGTATTTT. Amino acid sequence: CSAPGADGTRDTQYF.

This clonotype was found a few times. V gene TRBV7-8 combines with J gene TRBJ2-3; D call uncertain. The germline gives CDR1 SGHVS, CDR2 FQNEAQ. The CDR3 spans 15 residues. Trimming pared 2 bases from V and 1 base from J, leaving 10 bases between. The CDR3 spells CASSLLYLGTDTQYF. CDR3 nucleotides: TGTGCCAGCAGCTTATTGTACCTCGGCACAGATACGCAGTATTTT. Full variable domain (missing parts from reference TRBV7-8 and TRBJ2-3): GAGVSQSPRYKVAKRGQDVALRCDPISGHVSLFWYQQALGQGPEFLTYFQNEAQLDKSGLPSDRFFAERPEGSVSTLKIQRTQQEDSAVYLCASSLLYLGTDTQYFGPGTRLTVL.

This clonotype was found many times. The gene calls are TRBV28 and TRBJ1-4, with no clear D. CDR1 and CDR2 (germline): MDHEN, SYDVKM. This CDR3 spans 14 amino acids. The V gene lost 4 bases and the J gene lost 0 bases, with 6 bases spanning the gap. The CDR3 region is CASSSLATNEKLFF. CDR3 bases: TGTGCCAGCAGTTCCCTTGCAACTAATGAAAAACTGTTTTTT.

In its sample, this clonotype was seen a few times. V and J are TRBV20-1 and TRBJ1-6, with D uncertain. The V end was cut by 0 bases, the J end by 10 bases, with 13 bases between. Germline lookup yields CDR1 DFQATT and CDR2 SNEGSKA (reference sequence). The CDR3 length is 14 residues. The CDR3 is CSARESGMRSPLHF. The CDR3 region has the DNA TGCAGTGCTAGAGAGTCCGGGATGAGGTCACCCCTCCACTTT.

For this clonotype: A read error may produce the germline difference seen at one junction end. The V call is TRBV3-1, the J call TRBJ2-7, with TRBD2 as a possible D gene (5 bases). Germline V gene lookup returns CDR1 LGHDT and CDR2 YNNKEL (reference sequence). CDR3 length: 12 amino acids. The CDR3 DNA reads TGTGCCAGCAGTCAAGATCGGCGGGTTCGGTACTTC. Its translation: CASSQDRRVRYF.

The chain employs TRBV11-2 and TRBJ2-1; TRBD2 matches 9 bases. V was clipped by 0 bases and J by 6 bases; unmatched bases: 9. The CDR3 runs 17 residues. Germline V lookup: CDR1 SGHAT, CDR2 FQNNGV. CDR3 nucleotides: TGTGCCAGCAGCTTAGATCGGGCGGGGGGGCTCCTCAATGAGCAGTTCTTC. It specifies CASSLDRAGGLLNEQFF.

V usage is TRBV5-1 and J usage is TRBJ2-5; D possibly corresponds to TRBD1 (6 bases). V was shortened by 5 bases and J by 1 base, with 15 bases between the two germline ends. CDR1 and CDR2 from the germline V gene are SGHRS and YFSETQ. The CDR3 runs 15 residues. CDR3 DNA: TGCGCCAGCAGGTACTCAGGGGCAGCCCAAGAGACCCAGTACTTC. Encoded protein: CASRYSGAAQETQYF.

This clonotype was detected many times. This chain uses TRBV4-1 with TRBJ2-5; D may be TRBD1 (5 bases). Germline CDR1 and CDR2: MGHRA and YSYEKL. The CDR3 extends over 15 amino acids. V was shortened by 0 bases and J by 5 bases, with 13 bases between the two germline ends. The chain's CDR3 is CASSQDPQGWETQYF. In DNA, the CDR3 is TGCGCCAGCAGCCAAGACCCGCAGGGTTGGGAGACCCAGTACTTC.

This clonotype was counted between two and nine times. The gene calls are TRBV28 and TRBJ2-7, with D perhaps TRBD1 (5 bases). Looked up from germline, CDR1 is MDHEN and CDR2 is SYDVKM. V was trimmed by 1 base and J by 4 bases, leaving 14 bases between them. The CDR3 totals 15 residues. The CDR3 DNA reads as TGTGCCAGCAGTTTATACGACAGAAAAACTTACGAGCAGTACTTC. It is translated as CASSLYDRKTYEQYF.

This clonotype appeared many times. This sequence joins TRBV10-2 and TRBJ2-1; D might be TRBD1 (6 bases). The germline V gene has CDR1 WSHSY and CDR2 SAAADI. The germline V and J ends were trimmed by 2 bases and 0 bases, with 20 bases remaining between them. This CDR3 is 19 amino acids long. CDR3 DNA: TGCGCCAGCAGTGAGCCGTTCGGGACGAGGGGGATCTCCTACAATGAGCAGTTCTTC. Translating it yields CASSEPFGTRGISYNEQFF.

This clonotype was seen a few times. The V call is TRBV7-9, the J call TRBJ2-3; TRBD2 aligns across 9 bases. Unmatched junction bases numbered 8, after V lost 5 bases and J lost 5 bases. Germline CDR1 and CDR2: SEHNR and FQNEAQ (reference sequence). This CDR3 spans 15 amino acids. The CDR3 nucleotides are TGTGCCAGCAGCGATGGGACTAGCCCAAAAGATACGCAGTATTTT. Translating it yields CASSDGTSPKDTQYF.

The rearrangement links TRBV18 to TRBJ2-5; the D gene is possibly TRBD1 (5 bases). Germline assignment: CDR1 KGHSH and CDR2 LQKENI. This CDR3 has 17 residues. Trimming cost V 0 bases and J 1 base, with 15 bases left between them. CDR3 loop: CASSPPERRVGQETQYF. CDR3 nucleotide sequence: TGTGCCAGCTCACCACCTGAACGCAGGGTAGGCCAAGAGACCCAGTACTTC.

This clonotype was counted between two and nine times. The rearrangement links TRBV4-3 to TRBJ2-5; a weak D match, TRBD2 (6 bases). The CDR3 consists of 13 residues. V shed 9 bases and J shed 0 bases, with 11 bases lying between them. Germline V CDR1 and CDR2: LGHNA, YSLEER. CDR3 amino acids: CASHWGDQETQYF. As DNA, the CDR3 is TGCGCCAGTCATTGGGGGGACCAAGAGACCCAGTACTTC.

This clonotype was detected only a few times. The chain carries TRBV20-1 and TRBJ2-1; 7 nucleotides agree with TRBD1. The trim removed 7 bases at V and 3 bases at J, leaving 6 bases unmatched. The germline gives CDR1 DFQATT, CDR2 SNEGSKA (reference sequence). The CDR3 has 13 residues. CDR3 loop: CSVRTGLYNEQFF. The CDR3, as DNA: TGCAGTGTTCGGACAGGCCTCTACAATGAGCAGTTCTTC.

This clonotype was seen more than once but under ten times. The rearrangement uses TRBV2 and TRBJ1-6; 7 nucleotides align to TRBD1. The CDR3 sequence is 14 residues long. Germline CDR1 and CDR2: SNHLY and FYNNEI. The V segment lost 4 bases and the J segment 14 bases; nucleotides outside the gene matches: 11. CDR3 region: CASSGRRQGISLHF. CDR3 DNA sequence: TGTGCCAGCAGTGGTCGAAGACAGGGCATCTCCCTCCACTTT.